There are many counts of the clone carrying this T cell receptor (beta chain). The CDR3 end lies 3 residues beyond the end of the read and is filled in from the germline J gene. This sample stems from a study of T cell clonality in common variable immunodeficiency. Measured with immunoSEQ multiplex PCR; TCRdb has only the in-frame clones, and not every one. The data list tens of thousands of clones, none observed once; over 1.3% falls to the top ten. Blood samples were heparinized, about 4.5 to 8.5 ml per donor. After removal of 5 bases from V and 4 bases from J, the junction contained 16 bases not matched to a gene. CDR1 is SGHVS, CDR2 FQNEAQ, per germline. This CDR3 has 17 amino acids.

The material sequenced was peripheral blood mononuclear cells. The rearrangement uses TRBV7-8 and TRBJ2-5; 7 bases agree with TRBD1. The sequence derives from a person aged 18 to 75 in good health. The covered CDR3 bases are TGTGCCAGCAGCCCGAGAGCAACAGGGGCTGTGCCAGAGACC. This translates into CASSPRATGAVPET. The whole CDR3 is CASSPRATGAVPETQYF.